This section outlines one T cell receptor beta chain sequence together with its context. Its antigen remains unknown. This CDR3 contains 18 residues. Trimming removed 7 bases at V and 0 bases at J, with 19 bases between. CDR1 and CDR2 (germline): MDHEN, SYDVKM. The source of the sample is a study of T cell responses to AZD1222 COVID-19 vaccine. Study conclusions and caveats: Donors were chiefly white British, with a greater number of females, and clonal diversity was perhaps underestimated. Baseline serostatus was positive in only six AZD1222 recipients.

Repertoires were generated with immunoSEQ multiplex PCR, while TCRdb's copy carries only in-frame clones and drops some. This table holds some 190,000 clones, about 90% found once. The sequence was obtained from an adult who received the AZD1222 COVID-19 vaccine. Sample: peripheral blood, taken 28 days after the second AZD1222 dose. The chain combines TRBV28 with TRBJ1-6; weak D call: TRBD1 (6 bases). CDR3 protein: CASNTASGASSYNSPLHF. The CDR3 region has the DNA TGTGCCAGCAACACCGCCTCAGGGGCCAGCTCCTATAATTCACCCCTCCACTTT. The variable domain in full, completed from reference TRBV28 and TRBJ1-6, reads DVKVTQSSRYLVKRTGEKVFLECVQDMDHENMFWYRQDPGLGLRLIYFSYDVKMKEKGDIPEGYSVSREKKERFSLILESASTNQTSMYLCASNTASGASSYNSPLHFGNGTRLTVT.